These 15 T cell receptor beta chains share one sample of origin, sequenced in a study of control samples from healthy donors and cancer patients. Here immunoSEQ multiplex PCR was the method, and the copy in TCRdb shows in-frame clones only, minus some. Among 100,000 to 150,000 clones, approximately 90% were seen once, and the ten largest hold 7.8%. Sequencing used blood. All receptors derive from a woman between 18 and 29 years old in good health.

The chain recombines TRBV11-2 with TRBJ1-1, with a tentative D call TRBD1 (5 bases). The V and J ends lost 4 bases and 3 bases respectively, with 9 bases between them. The CDR3 length is 13 residues. Germline assignment: CDR1 SGHAT and CDR2 FQNNGV. In nucleotides, the CDR3 is TGTGCCAGCAGCTATGAGGGGTACACTGAAGCTTTCTTT. Translated, it gives CASSYEGYTEAFF.

J is TRBJ1-5 and V is TRBV6-6, with 9 bases aligning to TRBD1. Losses at the gene ends were 6 bases for V and 4 bases for J; bases not matched to a gene: 10. The CDR3 length is 16 residues. Germline V gives CDR1 MNHNY, CDR2 SVGAGI (reference sequence). The CDR3 DNA is TGTGCCAGCAGACCGGTCACCGGGACAGGGAATCAGCCCCAGCATTTT. It is translated as CASRPVTGTGNQPQHF.

The rearrangement uses TRBV6-2 or TRBV6-3 and TRBJ1-3; D not resolved. V lost 0 bases to trimming and J lost 0 bases, with 12 bases between them. Germline-derived CDR1 and CDR2 are MNHEY and SVGEGT. The CDR3 is 17 residues long. In DNA form, the CDR3 reads TGTGCCAGCAGTTACTCGGCAGTGGAGAGCTCTGGAAACACCATATATTTT. Translating gives CASSYSAVESSGNTIYF.

The gene calls are TRBV4-2 and TRBJ2-7; unclear D gene. Trimming removed 0 bases at V and 1 base at J, with 10 bases between. The CDR3 contains 15 residues. Germline V CDR1 and CDR2: LGHNA, YNFKEQ. This CDR3 reads CASSQDLSGSYEQYF. The CDR3 DNA reads TGTGCCAGCAGCCAAGATCTATCCGGATCCTACGAGCAGTACTTC.

The chain combines TRBV4-1 with TRBJ2-2; D assignment may be TRBD1 or TRBD2 (5 bases each). The V end was cut by 3 bases, the J end by 3 bases, with 17 bases between. CDR1 and CDR2 from the germline V gene are MGHRA and YSYEKL. This CDR3 spans 17 amino acids. CDR3 bases: TGCGCCAGCAGCCAGTTCTCAGGGAGAGAGGACACCGGGGAGCTGTTTTTT. Translation gives CASSQFSGREDTGELFF.

The J gene is TRBJ1-1, the V gene TRBV9; TRBD1 agrees at 7 bases. The trim removed 2 bases at V and 2 bases at J, leaving 9 bases unmatched. Germline loops: CDR1 SGDLS, CDR2 YYNGEE. The CDR3 is made up of 16 amino acids. The CDR3 sequence: CASSVGSGGLNTEAFF. CDR3 nucleotides: TGTGCCAGCAGCGTTGGCTCAGGGGGATTAAACACTGAAGCTTTCTTT.

The V call is TRBV28, the J call TRBJ2-7; 8 bases agree with TRBD1. The V and J ends lost 8 bases and 1 base, in that order; junction bases with no gene match: 7. This CDR3 is 14 amino acids long. Per the germline V gene, CDR1 is MDHEN and CDR2 is SYDVKM. The CDR3, as DNA: TGTGCCAGCGCGATCAGGGGGCAGTCCTACGAGCAGTACTTC. This translates into CASAIRGQSYEQYF.

The J gene is TRBJ1-2, the V gene TRBV4-2, with a tentative D call TRBD1 (6 bases). The CDR3 consists of 17 residues. Trimming took 1 base from V and 8 from J, leaving 23 bases between them. The germline V gene has CDR1 LGHNA and CDR2 YNFKEQ. This CDR3 is CASSQADRWKGLGGYTF. The CDR3 DNA follows: TGTGCCAGCAGCCAAGCTGACAGGTGGAAGGGCCTAGGCGGCTACACCTTC.

The V call is TRBV5-4, the J call TRBJ1-2; maybe TRBD1 (6 bases). Per germline, CDR1 SGHNT and CDR2 YYREEE (reference sequence). The CDR3 contains 16 residues. V dropped 4 bases and J dropped 4 bases, with 20 bases sitting between them. CDR3 bases: TGTGCCAGCAGCGCGCGAGTGGGGGCGCGAGGCTATGGCTACACCTTC. It translates to CASSARVGARGYGYTF.

This chain joins TRBV3-1 (or the pseudogene TRBV3-2) and TRBJ2-5; D is undetermined. CDR3 length: 13 residues. Germline V gene sequence: CDR1 LGHDT, CDR2 YNNKEL (reference sequence). Trimming took 0 bases from V and 4 from J, leaving 6 bases between them. The CDR3 region is CASSQENLETQYF. CDR3 coding DNA: TGTGCCAGCAGCCAAGAAAATCTAGAGACCCAGTACTTC.

The J gene is TRBJ2-1, the V gene TRBV4-3, with D hard to call. Deletions cut 0 bases from V and 0 bases from J, with 12 bases between. The V gene's germline CDR1 is LGHNA and CDR2 YSLEER. CDR3 length equals 17 residues. CDR3: CASSQDIGYGSYNEQFF. Written as DNA, the CDR3 is TGCGCCAGCAGCCAAGATATCGGATACGGCTCCTACAATGAGCAGTTCTTC.

V is TRBV7-3 and J is TRBJ2-2; unclear D gene. CDR3 length: 13 residues. V lost 0 bases and J 5 bases, leaving 4 bases between the germline ends. Germline V CDR1 and CDR2: SGHTA, FQGTGA. The CDR3 reads CASSLTRTGELFF. The DNA for the CDR3 is TGTGCCAGCAGCTTAACCAGGACCGGGGAGCTGTTTTTT.

This rearrangement joins TRBV10-2 to TRBJ1-1; no clear D gene. This CDR3 contains 13 residues. The V gene lost 3 bases and the J gene lost 3 bases, with 8 bases spanning the gap. Germline V gene sequence: CDR1 WSHSY, CDR2 SAAADI. The CDR3 sequence: CASSEAVYTEAFF. Written as DNA, the CDR3 is TGCGCCAGCAGTGAAGCAGTGTACACTGAAGCTTTCTTT.

The V gene is TRBV4-3, the J gene TRBJ1-4; D is uncertain. The CDR3 runs 16 residues. CDR1 LGHNA and CDR2 YSLEER come from the germline V gene. Trimming pared 1 base from V and 0 bases from J, leaving 9 bases between. DNA for the CDR3: TGCGCCAGCAGCCAAGCGCGGCTTGCAACTAATGAAAAACTGTTTTTT. Its translation is CASSQARLATNEKLFF.

This chain joins TRBV5-3 and TRBJ2-5, with D maybe TRBD2 (6 bases). TRBV5-3 has ORF status, its function being uncertain. Trimming cost V 10 bases and J 5 bases, with 18 bases left between them. This CDR3 comprises 13 residues. The CDR3: CAPRGKPGETQYF. In DNA form, the CDR3 reads TGTGCCCCCCGGGGGAAACCGGGGGAGACCCAGTACTTC.